What follows are 10 T cell receptor beta chains derived from one specimen sequenced in a study of CXCR3-negative and CXCR3-positive naive CD8 T cells (dated by TCRdb to the late 2010s). The research as a whole found: TRB CDR3s from CXCR3-positive naive cells showed higher hydrophobicity (lower Kidera factor 4), lower energy, and higher strength and volume indices than CXCR3-negative naive cells.

These receptors have no identified antigens. These reads were obtained on a NextSeq 550. The Human TCR Profiling Kit (MiLaboratory) was used to prepare UMI-labeled 5' RACE TRB cDNA libraries. TCRdb reprocessed the reads, so every CDR3 protein sequence counts as one entry and DNA is not shown. The sample has roughly 100,000 distinct CDR3 sequences on record. The ten biggest clones cover 0.3% to 0.45% of the sample. Sequencing input: naive CXCR3+ CD8+ T cells from blood. Reading the label with the study, this specimen's cell subset or site is: CD45RO-CCR7+CD27+CD95- naive CD8+ T cells expressing CXCR3 (TNR3+). Receptors originate from a human donor in good health. Some clones in this sample may be carry-over from other donors' samples.

This chain joins TRBV29-1 and TRBJ2-7. This CDR3 is 13 amino acids long. Germline CDR1 and CDR2: SQVTM and ANQGSEA. The CDR3 spells CSVEAPTSYEQYF.

The rearrangement uses TRBV7-9 and TRBJ2-3. This CDR3 comprises 12 residues. CDR1 SEHNR and CDR2 FQNEAQ come from the germline V gene (reference sequence). CDR3 sequence: CASSLYSDTQYF.

The CDR3 loop reads CASSPMTVDWYTGGYEQYF. The chain combines TRBV14 with TRBJ2-7; no DNA is available, so the TRBD1 call from TCRdb remains unchecked. Germline V gives CDR1 SGHDN, CDR2 FVKESK. The CDR3 length is 19 residues.

This CDR3 reads CASSQETSGRAYEQFF. This chain uses TRBV4-1 with TRBJ2-1; there is no DNA to check the TCRdb D call of TRBD2. The CDR3 extends over 16 amino acids. Germline V gene sequence: CDR1 MGHRA, CDR2 YSYEKL.

The chain uses TRBV6-5 and TRBJ1-5. The CDR3 is 12 residues long. Germline CDR1 and CDR2: MNHEY and SVGAGI. CDR3 region: CASSYIGQPQHF.

The chain joins TRBV5-1 to TRBJ2-1; absent DNA, TCRdb's TRBD1 call cannot be checked. The length of the CDR3 is 14 residues. The V gene's germline CDR1 is SGHRS and CDR2 YFSETQ. CDR3 residues: CASSDGTGGNEQFF.

The chain carries TRBV4-3 and TRBJ1-2. From germline, CDR1 is LGHNA and CDR2 YSLEER. CDR3 length equals 15 residues. The CDR3 region is CASSQDVRVAYGYTF.

The chain has TRBV6-6 and TRBJ2-3; TCRdb returns TRBD2, unconfirmable since there is no DNA. Germline CDR1 reads MNHNY; CDR2 reads SVGAGI (reference sequence). There are 15 residues in the CDR3. The CDR3 sequence: CASNVAGGGTDTQYF.

The J gene is TRBJ2-7, the V gene TRBV5-1; TCRdb's D call of TRBD2 is untestable without DNA. CDR1 and CDR2 (germline): SGHRS, YFSETQ. The CDR3 consists of 14 residues. CDR3 loop: CASSLGEGSYEQYF.

V usage is TRBV7-9 and J usage is TRBJ1-2. CDR1 is SEHNR, CDR2 FQNEAQ, per germline (reference sequence). This CDR3 comprises 14 residues. CDR3 loop: CASSPSSGFNGYTF.